These T cell receptor beta chains were read from a single sample in a study of post-analysis software for immune sequencing data. TCRdb re-called the PCR reads through MiXCR, storing one row per CDR3 protein. The sample includes around 500,000 distinct CDR3 sequences, about a third of them seen just once. The specimen was blood. The receptors were gathered from a girl aged 2 to 17 with multiple sclerosis. Both conserved end residues are part of each CDR3. Each record gives: J gene, V gene, clone size, D gene, CDR3 DNA, CDR3 protein. D genes are given only for firm matches. Clone size is not always given. Where it is, it says once, few, many or a class for expanded clones.

>TRBJ1-2|TRBV20-1|few|NA
TGCAGTGCACGGGACATCTCCCGAGGCTACACCTTC
CSARDISRGYTF
>TRBJ1-1|TRBV5-1|NA|NA
TGCGCCAGCAGCAGAACGGGACAGAACACTGAAGCTTTCTTT
CASSRTGQNTEAFF
>TRBJ2-1|TRBV20-1|few|TRBD1
TGCAGTGCTCCTCGGACAGGGCGTGGCAATGAGCAGTTCTTC
CSAPRTGRGNEQFF
>TRBJ2-1|TRBV19|few|TRBD2
TGTGCCAGTACCCGAGCGACTAGCCTCTACAATGAGCAGTTCTTC
CASTRATSLYNEQFF
>TRBJ2-1|TRBV7-9|few|TRBD2
TGTGCCAGCAGCCTGGGACTAGCGGCGAGCTCCTACAATGAGCAGTTCTTC
CASSLGLAASSYNEQFF
>TRBJ2-5|TRBV3-1|NA|NA
TGTGCCATCGGGGGTGAGGAAGAGACCCAGTACTTC
CAIGGEEETQYF
>TRBJ1-2|TRBV20-1|NA|NA
TGCAGTGCTCCTGGCTGGGACACAACGCCTAACTATGGCTACACCTTC
CSAPGWDTTPNYGYTF
>TRBJ2-1|TRBV15|few|NA
TGTGCCACCAGAGGGGGAAGTATACATAACGAGTTCTTC
CATRGGSIHNEFF
>TRBJ2-1|TRBV24-1|few|TRBD2
TGTGCCACCAGTGAGCCTTCTAGCGGGAACAATGAGCAGTTCTTC
CATSEPSSGNNEQFF
>TRBJ1-1|TRBV18|NA|TRBD1
TGTGCCAGCTCGCAACAGGGGGCGATAAACACTGAAGCTTTCTTT
CASSQQGAINTEAFF
>TRBJ2-1|TRBV7-2|NA|TRBD1
TGTGCCAGCAGCTCCTTCCCGGGACAGGCATACAATGAGCAGTTCTTC
CASSSFPGQAYNEQFF
>TRBJ2-5|TRBV11-3|once|NA
TGTGCCAGCAGCTTTGGCCAGGGGCTATTAGAGACCCAGTACTTC
CASSFGQGLLETQYF
>TRBJ2-1|TRBV11-1|many|NA
TGTGCCAGCAGACCTGGGACTTCCAATGAGCAGTTCTTC
CASRPGTSNEQFF
>TRBJ2-1|TRBV3-1|NA|NA
TGTGCCAGCAGCCCGGGACCTTTTGAAGCTTTCTTC
CASSPGPFEAFF
>TRBJ2-1|TRBV7-9|NA|TRBD1
TGTGCCAGCAGCTATATCGGACAGGGATGGAATGAGCAGTTCTTC
CASSYIGQGWNEQFF
>TRBJ1-2|TRBV12-3/TRBV12-4|NA|TRBD1
TGTGCCAGCAGTTTAAGCCGGGACAGGGGAATCTATGGCTACACCTTC
CASSLSRDRGIYGYTF
>TRBJ2-3|TRBV7-8|NA|TRBD2
TGTGCCAGCAGCTTAGTGAGGTGGGCTAGCGGGGGGGCCAGAGATACGCAGTATTTT
CASSLVRWASGGARDTQYF
>TRBJ1-2|TRBV7-9|many|NA
TGTGCCAGCAACCCAGGGTCACCTAACTATGGCTACACCTTC
CASNPGSPNYGYTF
>TRBJ2-1|TRBV7-9|NA|NA
TGTGCCAGCAGACCGACGGTGAGCTCCTACAATGAGCAGTTCTTC
CASRPTVSSYNEQFF
>TRBJ1-5|TRBV10-3|NA|NA
TGTGCCATCAGTGAGCGAGACGATCAGCCCCAGCATTTT
CAISERDDQPQHF
>TRBJ1-6|TRBV5-6|few|NA
TGTGCCAGCAGCTTCGACAGTCCCAGTCCCTCCTATAATTCACCCCTCCACTTT
CASSFDSPSPSYNSPLHF
>TRBJ2-3|TRBV9|NA|NA
TGTGCCAGCAGCGTAGGCGATAGCGGCTACACAGATACGCAGTATTTT
CASSVGDSGYTDTQYF
>TRBJ2-5|TRBV15|few|NA
TGTGCCACCAGCGCCTTAGCGAGGGAGACCCAGTACTTC
CATSALARETQYF
>TRBJ2-3|TRBV4-1|NA|TRBD2
TGCGCCAGCAGCCAAGTGCGTAGCGGGGGCAAAGATACGCAGTATTTT
CASSQVRSGGKDTQYF
>TRBJ1-6|TRBV12-3/TRBV12-4|NA|TRBD1
TGTGCCAGCAGTTTAGCGGACAGGATAAATTCACCCCTCCACTTT
CASSLADRINSPLHF
>TRBJ2-5|TRBV5-1|many|NA
TGCGCCAGCAGCTTGACGGGGTTCCAAGAGACCCAGTACTTC
CASSLTGFQETQYF
>TRBJ2-3|TRBV20-1|NA|TRBD2
TGCAGTGCTAGATCGATAGCGGGGGCCTCACTCACAGATACGCAGTATTTT
CSARSIAGASLTDTQYF
>TRBJ1-2|TRBV3-1|NA|NA
TGTGCCAGCAGCCAAGATAAGCACATACGGTATGGCTACACCTTC
CASSQDKHIRYGYTF
>TRBJ2-7|TRBV4-1|NA|TRBD1
TGCGCCAGCAGCCAAACCGGGACAGGGGACTACGAGCAGTACTTC
CASSQTGTGDYEQYF
>TRBJ1-2|TRBV7-3|NA|NA
TGTGCCAGCAGCTTAACTTCAGAGGGTGGCTACACCTTC
CASSLTSEGGYTF
>TRBJ1-1|TRBV12-3/TRBV12-4|NA|TRBD1
TGTGCCAGCACTTGGACAGGAGACACTGAAGCTTTCTTT
CASTWTGDTEAFF
>TRBJ2-1|TRBV5-1|NA|NA
TGCGCCAGCAGCCCCCCTAAAGAGTTCAGCAATGAGCAGTTCTTC
CASSPPKEFSNEQFF
>TRBJ2-2|TRBV5-1|few|NA
TGCGCCAGCAGCCCAAGACGGATAAACACCGGGGAGCTGTTTTTT
CASSPRRINTGELFF
>TRBJ1-5|TRBV24-1|NA|NA
TGTGCCACCAGTGATTCGGGACCTCCCAATCAGCCCCAGCATTTT
CATSDSGPPNQPQHF
>TRBJ2-7|TRBV5-6|NA|TRBD2
TGTGCCAGCAGCTTGTCGTTGTCCGGGGGGGCTAGCTACGGGCAGTACTTC
CASSLSLSGGASYGQYF
>TRBJ1-2|TRBV5-4|NA|NA
TGTGCCAGCAGCTTGTCCAGGGGCGCGGACTATGGCTACACCTTC
CASSLSRGADYGYTF
>TRBJ2-1|TRBV13|NA|TRBD2
TGTGCCAGCAGCGTCGTGACTAGCGGATCCTACAATGAGCAGTTCTTC
CASSVVTSGSYNEQFF
>TRBJ2-1|TRBV20-1|few|NA
TGCAGTGCTAGAGCTAGGGATGAGCAGTTCTTC
CSARARDEQFF
>TRBJ1-2|TRBV27|NA|TRBD1
TGTGCCAGCAGTCACGGGACAGTGGGAGGCTACACCTTC
CASSHGTVGGYTF
>TRBJ2-7|TRBV20-1|NA|NA
TGCAGTGCCAAGTGGGACTCCTACGAGCAGTACTTC
CSAKWDSYEQYF
>TRBJ2-1|TRBV6-5|many|TRBD1
TGTGCCAGCAGTCCCGACAGGGTTGCCTACAATGAGCAGTTCTTC
CASSPDRVAYNEQFF
>TRBJ1-1|TRBV6-2/TRBV6-3|NA|NA
TGTGCCAGCAGCGGACGGAACCCTGATGAAGCTTTCTTT
CASSGRNPDEAFF
>TRBJ2-7|TRBV7-9|few|TRBD1
TGTGCCAGCAGCCCAGGGACAGGTACACTCCTTCCCTACGAGCAGTACTTC
CASSPGTGTLLPYEQYF
>TRBJ2-7|TRBV7-9|few|NA
TGTGCCAGCAGCCCCCGGGACCGCATGTTCTACGAGCAGTACTTC
CASSPRDRMFYEQYF
>TRBJ2-4|TRBV6-5|NA|NA
TGTGCCAACAGTTACTCTCTCGGGGTAGCCAAAAACATTCAGTACTTC
CANSYSLGVAKNIQYF
>TRBJ2-5|TRBV7-9|NA|TRBD2
TGTGCCAGCAGCTTAACTAGCGGGGACGTTAAGTACTTC
CASSLTSGDVKYF
>TRBJ2-7|TRBV19|NA|NA
TGTGCCAGTAGTATTGGCCGACGGGCCTACGAGCAGTACTTC
CASSIGRRAYEQYF
>TRBJ1-2|TRBV20-1|many|NA
TGCAGTGCTAGAACGGGGACTAACTATGGCTACACCTTC
CSARTGTNYGYTF
>TRBJ2-1|TRBV20-1|NA|NA
TGCAGTGCCAACAGGGCCAATGAGCAGTTCTTC
CSANRANEQFF
>TRBJ2-7|TRBV5-1|few|TRBD2
TGCGCCAGCAGCACCTCATCGCGGGCCGAGCGGGGGCAGTACTTC
CASSTSSRAERGQYF
>TRBJ1-4|TRBV20-1|NA|NA
TGCAGTGCTAGGAACCGGGGCCAGCATCTGTTTTTT
CSARNRGQHLFF
>TRBJ1-2|TRBV20-1|NA|NA
TGCAGTGCTGGGGACATACCAACTAACTATGGCTACACCTTC
CSAGDIPTNYGYTF
>TRBJ1-1|TRBV29-1|few|NA
TGCAGCGTAGCCGGAGGGGATGCCAACACTGAAGCTTTCTTT
CSVAGGDANTEAFF
>TRBJ2-7|TRBV5-1|few|TRBD2
TGCGCCAGCAGTGGGAGGGTAAAGCTACTGGAGTGGTACTTC
CASSGRVKLLEWYF
>TRBJ2-5|TRBV20-1|NA|NA
TGCAGTGCTACCGTATCCGGGGTCACCCAAGAGACCCAGTACTTC
CSATVSGVTQETQYF
>TRBJ1-2|TRBV20-1|few|NA
TGCAGTGCTAGAGGGAACAGAGGAAACTATGGCTACACCTTC
CSARGNRGNYGYTF
>TRBJ1-6|TRBV4-1|NA|NA
TGCGCCAGCAGCCAAGTGGGGAATATACCCCTCCACTTT
CASSQVGNIPLHF
>TRBJ2-1|TRBV5-1|NA|TRBD2
TGCGCCAGTAGCTTGGCAGGCACTAGCGGGGCCTCCTGGTACAATGAGCAGTTCTTC
CASSLAGTSGASWYNEQFF
>TRBJ1-2|TRBV12-3/TRBV12-4|NA|NA
TGTGCCAGCAGTTTAGTCACAGGAGTCAACTATGGCTACACCTTC
CASSLVTGVNYGYTF
>TRBJ2-1|TRBV5-1|few|TRBD1
TGCGCCAGCAGCTTGGGACAGGGGGTGTCAGATGAGCAGTTCTTC
CASSLGQGVSDEQFF